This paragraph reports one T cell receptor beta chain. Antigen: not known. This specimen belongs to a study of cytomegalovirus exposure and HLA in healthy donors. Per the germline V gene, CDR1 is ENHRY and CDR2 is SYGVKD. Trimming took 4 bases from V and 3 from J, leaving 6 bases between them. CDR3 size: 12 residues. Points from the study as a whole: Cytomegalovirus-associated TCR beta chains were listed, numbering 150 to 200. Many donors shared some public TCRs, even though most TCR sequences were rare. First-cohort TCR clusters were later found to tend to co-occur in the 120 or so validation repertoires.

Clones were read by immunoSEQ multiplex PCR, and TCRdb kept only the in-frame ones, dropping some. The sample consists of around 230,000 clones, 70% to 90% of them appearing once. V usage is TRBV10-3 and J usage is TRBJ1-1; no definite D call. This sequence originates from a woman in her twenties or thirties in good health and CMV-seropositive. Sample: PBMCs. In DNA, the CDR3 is TGTGCCATCAGTGTAACGGACACTGAAGCTTTCTTT. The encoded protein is CAISVTDTEAFF.